This TCR beta chain was captured by sequencing in a study of T cells in localized non-small cell lung cancer. Concerning this clone: Its matching antigen is unknown.

TCRdb's table, derived via immunoSEQ multiplex PCR, lists solely in-frame clones and lacks some. The table records approximately 45,000 clones, more than 85% of them present only once. Study-wide results and caveats: Uninvolved nearby lung showed the greatest T cell clonality, exceeding that found in tumor.

The length of the CDR3 is 15 residues. The V and J ends lost 2 bases and 1 base respectively, with 11 bases between them. Germline V lookup: CDR1 MNHEY, CDR2 SMNVEV (reference sequence). This TCR was recovered from a man aged 35 to 69 with stage II lung adenocarcinoma. The sequencing used PBMCs, collected before any cancer treatment. The V and J genes are TRBV27 and TRBJ1-1; tentatively, D is TRBD1 (6 bases). This CDR3 is CASSLGTYKNTEAFF. The DNA of the CDR3 is TGTGCCAGCAGTTTAGGGACATACAAGAACACTGAAGCTTTCTTT.